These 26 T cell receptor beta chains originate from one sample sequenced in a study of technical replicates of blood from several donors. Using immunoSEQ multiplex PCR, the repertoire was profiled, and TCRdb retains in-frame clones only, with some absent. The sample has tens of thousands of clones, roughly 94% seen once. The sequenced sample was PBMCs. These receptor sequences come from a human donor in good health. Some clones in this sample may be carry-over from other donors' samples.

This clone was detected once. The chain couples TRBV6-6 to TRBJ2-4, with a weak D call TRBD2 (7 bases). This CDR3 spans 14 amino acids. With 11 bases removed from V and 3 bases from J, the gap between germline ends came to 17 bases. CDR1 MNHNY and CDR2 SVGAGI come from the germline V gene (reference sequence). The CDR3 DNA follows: TGTGCCTCTGCGGGGGCCCAGGGCAAAAACATTCAGTACTTC. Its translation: CASAGAQGKNIQYF.

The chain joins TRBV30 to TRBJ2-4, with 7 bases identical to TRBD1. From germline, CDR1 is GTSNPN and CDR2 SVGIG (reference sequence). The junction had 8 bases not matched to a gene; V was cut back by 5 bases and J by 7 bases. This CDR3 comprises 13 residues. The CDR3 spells CAWATGVGNIQYF. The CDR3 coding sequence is TGTGCCTGGGCCACAGGGGTAGGGAACATTCAGTACTTC. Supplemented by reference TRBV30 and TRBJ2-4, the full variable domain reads SQTIHQWPATLVQPVGSPLSLECTVEGTSNPNLYWYRQAAGRGLQLLFYSVGIGQISSEVPQNLSASRPQDRQFILSSKKLLLSDSGFYLCAWATGVGNIQYFGAGTRLSVL.

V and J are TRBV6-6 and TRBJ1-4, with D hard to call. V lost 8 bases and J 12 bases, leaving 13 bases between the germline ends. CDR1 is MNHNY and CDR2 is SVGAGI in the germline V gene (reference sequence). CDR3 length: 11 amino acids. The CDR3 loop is CASGRRAELFF. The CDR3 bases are TGTGCCAGCGGCAGGAGGGCAGAACTGTTTTTT.

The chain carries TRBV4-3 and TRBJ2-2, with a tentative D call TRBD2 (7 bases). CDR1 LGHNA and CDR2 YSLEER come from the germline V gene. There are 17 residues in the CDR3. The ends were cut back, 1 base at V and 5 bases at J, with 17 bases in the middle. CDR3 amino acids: CASSQGAGAVWTGELFF. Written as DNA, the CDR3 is TGCGCCAGCAGCCAAGGGGCGGGGGCTGTTTGGACCGGGGAGCTGTTTTTT.

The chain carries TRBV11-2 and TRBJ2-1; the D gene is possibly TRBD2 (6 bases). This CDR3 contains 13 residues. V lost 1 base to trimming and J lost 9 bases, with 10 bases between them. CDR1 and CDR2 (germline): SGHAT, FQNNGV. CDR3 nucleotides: TGTGCCAGCAGCTTAGGCGGGGTCAGTGAGCAGTTCTTC. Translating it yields CASSLGGVSEQFF.

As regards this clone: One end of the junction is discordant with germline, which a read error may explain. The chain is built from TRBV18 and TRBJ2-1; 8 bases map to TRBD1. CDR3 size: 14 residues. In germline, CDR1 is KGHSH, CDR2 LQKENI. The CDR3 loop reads CATSGGGGNNEQFF. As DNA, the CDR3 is TGTGCCACCTCAGGGGGCGGTGGCAACAATGAGCAGTTCTTC.

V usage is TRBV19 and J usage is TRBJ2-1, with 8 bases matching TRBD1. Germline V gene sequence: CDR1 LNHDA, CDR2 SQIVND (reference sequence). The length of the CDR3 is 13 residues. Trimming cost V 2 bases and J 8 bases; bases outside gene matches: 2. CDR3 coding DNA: TGTGCCAGTAGTATATGGGGACAGGATGAGCAGTTCTTC. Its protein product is CASSIWGQDEQFF.

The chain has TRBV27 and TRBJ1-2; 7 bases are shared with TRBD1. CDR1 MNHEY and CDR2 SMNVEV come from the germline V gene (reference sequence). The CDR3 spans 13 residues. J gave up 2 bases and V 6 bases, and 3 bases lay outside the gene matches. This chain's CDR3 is CASRGTANYGYTF. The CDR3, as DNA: TGTGCCAGCAGGGGGACAGCGAACTATGGCTACACCTTC.

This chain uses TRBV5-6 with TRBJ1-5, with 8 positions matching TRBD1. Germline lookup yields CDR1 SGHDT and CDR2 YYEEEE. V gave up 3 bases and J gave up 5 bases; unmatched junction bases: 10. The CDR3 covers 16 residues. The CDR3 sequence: CASSSWTGINYQPQHF. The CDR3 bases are TGTGCCAGCAGCTCGTGGACAGGGATAAACTATCAGCCCCAGCATTTT.

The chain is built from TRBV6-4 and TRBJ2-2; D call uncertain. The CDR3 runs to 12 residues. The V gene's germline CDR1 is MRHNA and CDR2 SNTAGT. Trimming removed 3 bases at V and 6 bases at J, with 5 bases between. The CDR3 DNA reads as TGTGCCAGCAGTGATCGCGCCGGGGAGCTGTTTTTT. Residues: CASSDRAGELFF.

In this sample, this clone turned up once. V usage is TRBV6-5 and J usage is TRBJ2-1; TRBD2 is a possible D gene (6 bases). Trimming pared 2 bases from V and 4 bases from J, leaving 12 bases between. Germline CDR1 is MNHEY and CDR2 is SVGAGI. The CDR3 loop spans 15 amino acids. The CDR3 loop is CASSYTRGSYNEQFF. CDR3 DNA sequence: TGTGCCAGCAGTTACACCCGGGGGAGTTACAATGAGCAGTTCTTC.

The CDR3 DNA sequence: TGTGCCAGCAGTGAAGCGCTATCACCCTACGAGCAGTACTTC. This sequence encodes CASSEALSPYEQYF. V usage is TRBV6-1 and J usage is TRBJ2-7; D not resolved. The germline V gene encodes CDR1 MNHNS and CDR2 SASEGT. This CDR3 is built from 14 residues. Trimming pared 0 bases from V and 2 bases from J, leaving 8 bases between.

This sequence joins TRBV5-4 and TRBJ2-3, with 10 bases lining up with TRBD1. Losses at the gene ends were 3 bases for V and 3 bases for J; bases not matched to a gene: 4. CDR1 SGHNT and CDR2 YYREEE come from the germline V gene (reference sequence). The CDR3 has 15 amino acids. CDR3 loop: CASSSGQGGTDTQYF. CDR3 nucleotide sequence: TGTGCCAGCAGCTCCGGACAGGGGGGGACAGATACGCAGTATTTT. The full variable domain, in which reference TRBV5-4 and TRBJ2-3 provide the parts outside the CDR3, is ETGVTQSPTHLIKTRGQQVTLRCSSQSGHNTVSWYQQALGQGPQFIFQYYREEENGRGNFPPRFSGLQFPNYSSELNVNALELDDSALYLCASSSGQGGTDTQYFGPGTRLTVL.

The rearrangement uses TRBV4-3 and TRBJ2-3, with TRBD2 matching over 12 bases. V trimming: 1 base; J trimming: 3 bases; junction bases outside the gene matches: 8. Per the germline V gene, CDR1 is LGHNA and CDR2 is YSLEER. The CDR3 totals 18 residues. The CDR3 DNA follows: TGCGCCAGCAGCCAAGGCCCAAGGACTAGCGGGATGACAGATACGCAGTATTTT. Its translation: CASSQGPRTSGMTDTQYF.

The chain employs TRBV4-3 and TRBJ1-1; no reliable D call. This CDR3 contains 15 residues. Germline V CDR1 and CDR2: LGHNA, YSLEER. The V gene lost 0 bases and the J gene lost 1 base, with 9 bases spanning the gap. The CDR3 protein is CASSQDILANTEAFF. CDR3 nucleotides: TGCGCCAGCAGCCAAGATATCCTGGCGAACACTGAAGCTTTCTTT.

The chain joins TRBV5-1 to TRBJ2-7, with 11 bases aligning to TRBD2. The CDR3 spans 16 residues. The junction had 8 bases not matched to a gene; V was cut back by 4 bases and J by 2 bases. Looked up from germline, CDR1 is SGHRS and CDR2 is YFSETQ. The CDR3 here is CASSPGTSGKAYEQYF. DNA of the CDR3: TGCGCCAGCAGCCCCGGGACTAGCGGAAAGGCCTACGAGCAGTACTTC.

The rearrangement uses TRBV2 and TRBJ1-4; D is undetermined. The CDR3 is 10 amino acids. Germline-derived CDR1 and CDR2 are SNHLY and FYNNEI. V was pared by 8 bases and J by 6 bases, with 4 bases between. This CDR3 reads CASRYEKLFF. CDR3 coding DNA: TGTGCCAGCCGGTATGAAAAACTGTTTTTT.

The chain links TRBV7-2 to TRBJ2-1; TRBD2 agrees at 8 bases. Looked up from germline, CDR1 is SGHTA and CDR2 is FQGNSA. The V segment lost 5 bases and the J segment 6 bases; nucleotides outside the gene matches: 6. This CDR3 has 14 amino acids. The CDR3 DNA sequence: TGTGCCAGCAGCCCCGGGACTAGTGGCAATGAGCAGTTCTTC. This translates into CASSPGTSGNEQFF.

The CDR3 DNA is TGTGCCACCAGCATCACCAGGGGTTCAGTCGGGGAGCTGTTTTTT. Translating gives CATSITRGSVGELFF. This chain joins TRBV15 and TRBJ2-2, with D maybe TRBD1 (6 bases). The germline CDR1 and CDR2 sequences are LNHNV and YYDKDF (reference sequence). Trimming took 4 bases from V and 7 from J, leaving 16 bases between them. This CDR3 is 15 amino acids long.

CDR3 coding DNA: TGCGCCAGCAGCTTGGGCCAGGGGAATGAAAAACTGTTTTTT. Its protein is CASSLGQGNEKLFF. The genes are TRBV5-1 and TRBJ1-4; D is perhaps TRBD1 (6 bases). CDR1 and CDR2 from the germline V gene are SGHRS and YFSETQ. This CDR3 has 14 residues. V was cut by 0 bases and J by 5 bases, with 8 bases left in between.

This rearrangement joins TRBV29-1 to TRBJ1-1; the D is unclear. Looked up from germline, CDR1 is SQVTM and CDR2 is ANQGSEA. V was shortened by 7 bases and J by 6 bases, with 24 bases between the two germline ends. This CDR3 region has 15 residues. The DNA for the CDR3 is TGCAGCGCTATTTACTCCGACACGGGGTTGGCTGAAGCTTTCTTT. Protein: CSAIYSDTGLAEAFF.

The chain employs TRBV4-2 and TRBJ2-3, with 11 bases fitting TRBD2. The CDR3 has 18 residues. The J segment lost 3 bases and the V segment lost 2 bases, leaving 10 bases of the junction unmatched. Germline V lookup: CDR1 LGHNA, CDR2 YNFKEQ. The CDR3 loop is CASSQNIAGGPSTDTQYF. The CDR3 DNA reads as TGTGCCAGCAGCCAAAATATAGCGGGAGGGCCGTCTACAGATACGCAGTATTTT.

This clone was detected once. The CDR3 DNA is TGTGCCAGCAGCGCCCAGCGGAATGATGAACAAGAGACCCAGTACTTC. Translated: CASSAQRNDEQETQYF. The chain carries TRBV7-9 and TRBJ2-5; D might be TRBD2 (5 bases). This CDR3 has 16 amino acids. Germline assignment: CDR1 SEHNR and CDR2 FQNEAQ (reference sequence). Trimming pared 5 bases from V and 2 bases from J, leaving 18 bases between.

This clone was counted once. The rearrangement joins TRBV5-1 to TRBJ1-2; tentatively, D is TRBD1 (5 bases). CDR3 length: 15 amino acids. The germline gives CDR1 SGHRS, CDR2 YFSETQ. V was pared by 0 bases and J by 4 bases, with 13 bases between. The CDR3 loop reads CASSLAGRGSYGYTF. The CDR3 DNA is TGCGCCAGCAGCTTGGCAGGGAGGGGTAGCTATGGCTACACCTTC.

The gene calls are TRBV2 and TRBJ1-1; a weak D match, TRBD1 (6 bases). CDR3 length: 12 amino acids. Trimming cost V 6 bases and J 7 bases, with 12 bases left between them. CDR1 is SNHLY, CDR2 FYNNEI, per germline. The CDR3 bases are TGTGCCAGCAGCCCAACAGGGATTGAAGCTTTCTTT. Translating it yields CASSPTGIEAFF.

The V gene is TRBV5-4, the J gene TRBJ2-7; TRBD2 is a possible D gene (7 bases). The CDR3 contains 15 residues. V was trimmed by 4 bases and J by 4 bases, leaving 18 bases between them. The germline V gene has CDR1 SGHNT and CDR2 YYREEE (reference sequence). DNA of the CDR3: TGTGCCAGCAGCACGGCACCGGCGGGGGCGTACGAGCAGTACTTC. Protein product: CASSTAPAGAYEQYF.